Shown below are 5 T cell receptor beta chains from a single sample sequenced in a study of cytomegalovirus exposure and HLA in healthy donors. The study ran its PCR with 60 Vbeta and 13 Jbeta primers. The data were produced by immunoSEQ multiplex PCR, yet TCRdb's version contains in-frame clones alone and is incomplete. The sample data list roughly 100,000 clones. The source material was PBMCs. The receptor set was obtained from a man aged 50 to 60 in good health and CMV-seronegative.

The chain has TRBV9 and TRBJ1-3; a weak D match, TRBD1 (5 bases). This CDR3 comprises 14 residues. CDR1 is SGDLS, CDR2 YYNGEE, per germline. V lost 4 bases, J lost 2 bases, and 10 bases lay in between. The CDR3 protein is CASSPAGTGNTIYF. CDR3 in DNA: TGTGCCAGCAGCCCGGCAGGGACTGGAAACACCATATATTTT. Looking up the rest from reference TRBV9 and TRBJ1-3 gives the full variable domain: DSGVTQTPKHLITATGQRVTLRCSPRSGDLSVYWYQQSLDQGLQFLIQYYNGEERAKGNILERFSAQQFPDLHSELNLSSLELGDSALYFCASSPAGTGNTIYFGEGSWLTVV.

The rearrangement uses TRBV27 and TRBJ1-1, with D possibly TRBD1 on 5 matching bases. V was clipped by 6 bases and J by 5 bases, with 19 bases between them. CDR1 and CDR2 from the germline V gene are MNHEY and SMNVEV (reference sequence). This CDR3 is built from 15 residues. The CDR3, as DNA: TGTGCCAGCAGCAGACGCGGGGGGGGTTGGACTGAAGCTTTCTTT. Residues: CASSRRGGGWTEAFF.

V is TRBV19 and J is TRBJ1-1; a possible D gene is TRBD1 (6 bases). Trimming cost V 0 bases and J 1 base, with 9 bases left between them. The germline gives CDR1 LNHDA, CDR2 SQIVND (reference sequence). The CDR3 consists of 15 residues. The CDR3 DNA is TGTGCCAGTAGTATAGACCTCAGGGGGAACACTGAAGCTTTCTTT. Its translation is CASSIDLRGNTEAFF. Full variable domain (missing parts from reference TRBV19 and TRBJ1-1): DGGITQSPKYLFRKEGQNVTLSCEQNLNHDAMYWYRQDPGQGLRLIYYSQIVNDFQKGDIAEGYSVSREKKESFPLTVTSAQKNPTAFYLCASSIDLRGNTEAFFGQGTRLTVV.

This chain links TRBV19 with TRBJ2-1, with D perhaps matching TRBD1 (5 bases). Looked up from germline, CDR1 is LNHDA and CDR2 is SQIVND (reference sequence). V dropped 2 bases and J dropped 1 base, with 12 bases sitting between them. This CDR3 contains 16 residues. The CDR3 loop is CASSITKGISYNEQFF. Here the CDR3 DNA reads TGTGCCAGTAGTATAACAAAGGGGATATCCTACAATGAGCAGTTCTTC.

V gene TRBV10-3 combines with J gene TRBJ2-5, with 8 bases lining up with TRBD2. The germline V gene encodes CDR1 ENHRY and CDR2 SYGVKD. The CDR3 contains 13 residues. The J segment lost 3 bases and the V segment lost 4 bases, leaving 1 base of the junction unmatched. DNA for the CDR3: TGTGCCATCAGTGGTAGCGGGGAAGAGACCCAGTACTTC. This encodes CAISGSGEETQYF.